This entry is about one T cell receptor beta chain. Its antigen is as yet unknown. This entry is derived from a study of lung T cells in sarcoidosis with Löfgren's syndrome. Losses at the gene ends were 0 bases for V and 4 bases for J; bases not matched to a gene: 7. CDR3 length: 15 residues. Germline values: CDR1 SGHKS, CDR2 YYEKEE (reference sequence). A single record per CDR3 protein comes from TCRdb applying MiXCR to the reads. The sample holds more than 50,000 distinct CDR3 sequences; around 20% are singletons and the top ten take less than 2.5%. Whole-study findings and limits: Sarcoidosis antigen recognition was only suggested, antigen unidentified.

This clonotype was obtained from a human donor with sarcoidosis (Löfgren's syndrome or another form), or a control subject (not recorded which). The V call is TRBV5-5, the J call TRBJ2-7, with 7 bases matching TRBD1. The sequencing input was CD4+ T cells from PBMCs. The CDR3 DNA reads as TGTGCCAGCAGCTTGGTGACAGGGCCTACGTACGAGCAGTACGTC. This codes for CASSLVTGPTYEQYV.